These 12 T cell receptor beta chains originate from one sample sequenced in a study of technical replicates of blood from a handful of donors. Profiling relied on immunoSEQ multiplex PCR, and the TCRdb table lists in-frame clones only, not all of them. The sample lists tens of thousands of clones, around 92% occurring once. Sequenced: T cells isolated from PBMCs. The receptors here all came from a human donor in good health.

The chain joins TRBV5-1 to TRBJ1-4; no definite D call. The CDR3 has 14 residues. Germline CDR1 SGHRS, CDR2 YFSETQ. The V end was cut by 2 bases, the J end by 0 bases, with 5 bases between. The CDR3 reads CASSFRATNEKLFF. CDR3 in DNA: TGCGCCAGCAGCTTTCGAGCAACTAATGAAAAACTGTTTTTT.

The chain uses TRBV7-9 and TRBJ2-7; TRBD2 matches at 8 bases. CDR3 size: 15 residues. The V gene end was trimmed by 1 base and the J gene end by 7 bases; junction bases not matched to a gene: 9. Germline CDR1 is SEHNR and CDR2 is FQNEAQ (reference sequence). The DNA for the CDR3 is TGTGCCAGCAGCTTAGAAAAGGGACTAGTCGGGGAGCAGTACTTC. Amino acids: CASSLEKGLVGEQYF.

The V call is TRBV10-2, the J call TRBJ2-7, with D possibly being TRBD1 (5 bases). The V end was cut by 4 bases, the J end by 5 bases, with 9 bases between. The CDR3 spans 12 residues. Looked up from germline, CDR1 is WSHSY and CDR2 is SAAADI. CDR3 nucleotide sequence: TGCGCCAGCAGTGGGGGCCGGGACGAGCAGTACTTC. Amino acid sequence: CASSGGRDEQYF.

This clone appeared once. In DNA, the CDR3 is TGTGCCAGCAGCTTCAGGGTAGACACCGGGGAGCTGTTTTTT. Protein product: CASSFRVDTGELFF. The chain has TRBV7-9 and TRBJ2-2, with a possible D match to TRBD1 (5 bases). Germline V gene lookup returns CDR1 SEHNR and CDR2 FQNEAQ (reference sequence). V lost 3 bases and J 3 bases, leaving 8 bases between the germline ends. CDR3 length equals 14 residues.

This clone is a singleton in its sample. This chain joins TRBV2 and TRBJ1-1, with D perhaps TRBD1 (5 bases). Germline CDR1 SNHLY, CDR2 FYNNEI. V was clipped by 5 bases and J by 0 bases, with 10 bases between them. The CDR3 contains 14 residues. This chain's CDR3 is CASSRDFMNTEAFF. The CDR3 coding sequence is TGTGCCAGCAGTAGGGACTTCATGAACACTGAAGCTTTCTTT.

The V call is TRBV2, the J call TRBJ2-6; D may be TRBD1 (5 bases). The CDR3 has 14 amino acids. V was clipped by 11 bases and J by 0 bases, with 11 bases between them. Germline CDR1 is SNHLY and CDR2 is FYNNEI. The CDR3 here is CACTGFSGANVLTF. DNA of the CDR3: TGTGCCTGTACAGGATTCTCTGGGGCCAACGTCCTGACTTTC.

The V call is TRBV4-3, the J call TRBJ2-1, with TRBD2 matching 11 bases. Germline CDR1 reads LGHNA; CDR2 reads YSLEER. This CDR3 region has 17 residues. J lost 5 bases, V lost 3 bases, and 9 bases had no gene match. As DNA, the CDR3 is TGCGCCAGCAGCCAGATACCGGGACTAGCGGAGAACAATGAGCAGTTCTTC. Translating gives CASSQIPGLAENNEQFF.

The CDR3 region has the DNA TGTGCCAGCAGCGACAGGGGGACCTACAATGAGCAGTTCTTC. Protein sequence: CASSDRGTYNEQFF. V gene TRBV5-4 combines with J gene TRBJ2-1; 9 bases line up with TRBD1. Germline-derived CDR1 and CDR2 are SGHNT and YYREEE (reference sequence). The CDR3 sequence is 14 residues long. With V trimmed by 4 bases and J by 2 bases, 1 base remained unmatched.

This chain joins TRBV7-2 and TRBJ2-3, with 8 bases identical to TRBD2. The V segment lost 2 bases and the J segment 2 bases; nucleotides outside the gene matches: 6. Per the germline V gene, CDR1 is SGHTA and CDR2 is FQGNSA. This CDR3 is 16 amino acids long. The CDR3, as DNA: TGTGCCAGCAGCTTACATACTAGCGGTTCCACAGATACGCAGTATTTT. Translation gives CASSLHTSGSTDTQYF.

The rearrangement links TRBV5-1 to TRBJ2-3, with a weak D call TRBD1 (5 bases). This CDR3 is built from 10 residues. V shed 6 bases and J shed 9 bases, with 8 bases lying between them. Germline CDR1 reads SGHRS; CDR2 reads YFSETQ. CDR3 sequence: CASKGVTQYF. CDR3 sequence (DNA): TGCGCCAGCAAAGGGGTCACGCAGTATTTT.

The rearrangement links TRBV27 to TRBJ1-1; D might be TRBD1 (5 bases). Trimming stripped 5 bases from V and 0 bases from J, with 7 bases between. CDR1 is MNHEY and CDR2 is SMNVEV in the germline V gene (reference sequence). CDR3 length: 13 residues. The CDR3 is CASSLQVNTEAFF. As DNA, the CDR3 is TGTGCCAGCAGTCTACAGGTGAACACTGAAGCTTTCTTT.

This sequence joins TRBV6-5 and TRBJ1-1; D is perhaps TRBD1 (5 bases). Germline V gene lookup returns CDR1 MNHEY and CDR2 SVGAGI. CDR3 length equals 11 residues. V lost 7 bases and J lost 8, with 11 bases in between. The CDR3 sequence is CASIRQREAFF. CDR3 DNA: TGTGCCAGCATTCGACAGAGGGAAGCTTTCTTT.